Listed here is a single TCR beta chain. Its antigen is as yet unknown. TCRdb fed the 5' RACE reads into MiXCR, producing one record per CDR3 protein. Of roughly 250,000 distinct CDR3 sequences listed, 16% were seen once; the top ten hold around 3.8%. This CDR3 comprises 14 residues. CDR1 is SGHRS, CDR2 YFSETQ, per germline. Trimming removed 4 bases at V and 3 bases at J, with 13 bases between. This record comes from a study of T-cell memory formation after mild COVID-19. Whole-study results and caveats: A balance of CD4 and CD8 characterized clones contracting day 15 to 85, whereas later expanders leaned CD4+. Some clones that responded were present in memory (sampled pre-infection), which suggests cross-reactive memory joined.

The sequenced sample was PBMCs or a T cell subset sorted from them (not recorded which). The V call is TRBV5-1, the J call TRBJ1-1; D perhaps matches TRBD1 (5 bases). The source is a man between 18 and 29 years old who had mild COVID-19 (a few samples of this study predate the infection). Cell type and time point are not known. CDR3 in amino acids: CASSPPGGHTEAFF. For the CDR3, the DNA is TGCGCCAGCAGCCCACCCGGGGGTCACACTGAAGCTTTCTTT.